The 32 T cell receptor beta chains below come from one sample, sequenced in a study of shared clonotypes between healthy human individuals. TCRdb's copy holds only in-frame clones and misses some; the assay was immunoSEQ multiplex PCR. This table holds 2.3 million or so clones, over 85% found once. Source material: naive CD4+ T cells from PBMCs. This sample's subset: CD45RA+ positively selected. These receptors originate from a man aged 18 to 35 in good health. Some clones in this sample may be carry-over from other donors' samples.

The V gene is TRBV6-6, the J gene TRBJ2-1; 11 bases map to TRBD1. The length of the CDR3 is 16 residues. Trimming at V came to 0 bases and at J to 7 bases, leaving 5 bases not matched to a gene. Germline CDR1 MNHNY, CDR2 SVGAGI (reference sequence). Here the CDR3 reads CASSYSRTGGMNEQFF. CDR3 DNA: TGTGCCAGCAGTTACTCAAGGACAGGGGGCATGAATGAGCAGTTCTTC.

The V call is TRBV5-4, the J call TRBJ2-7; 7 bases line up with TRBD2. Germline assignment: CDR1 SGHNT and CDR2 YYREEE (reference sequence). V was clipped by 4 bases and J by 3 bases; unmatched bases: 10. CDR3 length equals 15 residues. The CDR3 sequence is CASSNPRLADYEQYF. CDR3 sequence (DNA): TGTGCCAGCAGCAACCCCCGGCTAGCGGACTACGAGCAGTACTTC.

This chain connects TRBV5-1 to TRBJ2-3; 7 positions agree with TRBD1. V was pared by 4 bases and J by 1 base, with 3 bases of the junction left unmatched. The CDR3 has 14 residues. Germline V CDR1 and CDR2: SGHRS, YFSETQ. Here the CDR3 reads CASSQDRRTDTQYF. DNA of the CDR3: TGCGCCAGCAGCCAGGACAGGCGCACAGATACGCAGTATTTT.

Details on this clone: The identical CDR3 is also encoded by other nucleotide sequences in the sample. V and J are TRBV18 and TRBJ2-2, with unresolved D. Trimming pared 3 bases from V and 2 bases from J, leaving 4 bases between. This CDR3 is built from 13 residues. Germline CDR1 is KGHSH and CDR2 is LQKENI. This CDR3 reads CASSPENTGELFF. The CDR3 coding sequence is TGTGCCAGCTCACCGGAAAACACCGGGGAGCTGTTTTTT. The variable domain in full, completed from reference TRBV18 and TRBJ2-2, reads NAGVMQNPRHLVRRRGQEARLRCSPMKGHSHVYWYRQLPEEGLKFMVYLQKENIIDESGMPKERFSAEFPKEGPSILRIQQVVRGDSAAYFCASSPENTGELFFGEGSRLTVL.

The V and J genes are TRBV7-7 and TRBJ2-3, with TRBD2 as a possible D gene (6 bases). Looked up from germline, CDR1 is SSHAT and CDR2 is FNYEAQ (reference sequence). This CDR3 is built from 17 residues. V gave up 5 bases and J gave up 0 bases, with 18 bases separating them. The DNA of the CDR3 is TGTGCCAGCAGCCGTTCCGGGACTCCCGATAGCACAGATACGCAGTATTTT. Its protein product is CASSRSGTPDSTDTQYF.

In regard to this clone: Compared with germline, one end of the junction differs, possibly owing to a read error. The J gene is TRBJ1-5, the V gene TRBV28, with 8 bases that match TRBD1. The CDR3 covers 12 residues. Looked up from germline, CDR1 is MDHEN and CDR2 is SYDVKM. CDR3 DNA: TGTGCCAGCACCGGATCAGGGGGCCTTGGGGATTTT. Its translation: CASTGSGGLGDF. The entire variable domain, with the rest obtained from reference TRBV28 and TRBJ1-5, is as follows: DVKVTQSSRYLVKRTGEKVFLECVQDMDHENMFWYRQDPGLGLRLIYFSYDVKMKEKGDIPEGYSVSREKKERFSLILESASTNQTSMYLCASTGSGGLGDFGDGTRLSIL.

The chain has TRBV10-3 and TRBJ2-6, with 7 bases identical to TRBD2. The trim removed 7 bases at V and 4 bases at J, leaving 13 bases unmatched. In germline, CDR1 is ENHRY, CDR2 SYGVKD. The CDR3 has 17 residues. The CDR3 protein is CAITEAGLLAGANVLTF. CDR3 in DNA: TGTGCCATCACCGAAGCGGGACTCCTGGCGGGGGCCAACGTCCTGACTTTC.

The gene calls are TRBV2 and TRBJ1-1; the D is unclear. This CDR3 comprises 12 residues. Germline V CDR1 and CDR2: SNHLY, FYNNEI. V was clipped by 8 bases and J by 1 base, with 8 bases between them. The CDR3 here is CASAWGNTEAFF. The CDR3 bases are TGTGCCAGCGCTTGGGGGAACACTGAAGCTTTCTTT.

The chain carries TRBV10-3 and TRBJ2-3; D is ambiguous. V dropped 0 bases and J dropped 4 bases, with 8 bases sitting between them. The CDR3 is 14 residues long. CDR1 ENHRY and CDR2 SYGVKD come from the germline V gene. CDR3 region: CAISESVASDTQYF. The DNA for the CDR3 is TGTGCCATCAGTGAGTCGGTGGCCTCAGATACGCAGTATTTT.

This chain's CDR3 is CASSGPGLLLGNYEQYF. The CDR3 DNA reads as TGTGCCAGCAGTGGACCTGGGCTCCTCCTTGGCAACTACGAGCAGTACTTC. The V and J genes are TRBV2 and TRBJ2-7; D is undetermined. CDR3 length: 17 residues. Germline CDR1 reads SNHLY; CDR2 reads FYNNEI. Trimming removed 4 bases at V and 3 bases at J, with 22 bases between.

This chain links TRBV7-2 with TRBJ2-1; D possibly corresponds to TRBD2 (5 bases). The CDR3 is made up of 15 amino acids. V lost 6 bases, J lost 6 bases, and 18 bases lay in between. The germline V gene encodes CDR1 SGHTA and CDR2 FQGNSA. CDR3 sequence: CASRNRGSVSNEQFF. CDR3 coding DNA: TGTGCCAGCAGGAACCGGGGTTCAGTGTCCAATGAGCAGTTCTTC.

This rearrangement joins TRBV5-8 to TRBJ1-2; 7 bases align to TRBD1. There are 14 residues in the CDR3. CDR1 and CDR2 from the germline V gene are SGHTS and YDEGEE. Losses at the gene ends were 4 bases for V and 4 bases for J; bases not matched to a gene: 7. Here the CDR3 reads CASSHTGTAYGYTF. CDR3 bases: TGTGCCAGCAGCCATACCGGGACAGCCTATGGCTACACCTTC.

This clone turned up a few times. This CDR3 is CASSLGQGLGGNTIYF. CDR3 DNA sequence: TGTGCCAGCAGCTTAGGACAGGGTCTAGGAGGAAACACCATATATTTT. This rearrangement joins TRBV9 to TRBJ1-3; 8 bases match TRBD1. This CDR3 has 16 residues. Per the germline V gene, CDR1 is SGDLS and CDR2 is YYNGEE. J was trimmed by 4 bases and V by 4 bases; bases with no gene match: 10.

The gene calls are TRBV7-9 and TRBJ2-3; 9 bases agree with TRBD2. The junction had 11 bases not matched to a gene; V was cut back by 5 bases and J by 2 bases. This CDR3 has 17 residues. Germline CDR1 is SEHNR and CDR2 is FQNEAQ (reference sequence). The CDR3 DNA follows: TGTGCCAGCAGCCAGCGGGAGGCAGGGGAATTCACAGATACGCAGTATTTT. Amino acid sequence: CASSQREAGEFTDTQYF.

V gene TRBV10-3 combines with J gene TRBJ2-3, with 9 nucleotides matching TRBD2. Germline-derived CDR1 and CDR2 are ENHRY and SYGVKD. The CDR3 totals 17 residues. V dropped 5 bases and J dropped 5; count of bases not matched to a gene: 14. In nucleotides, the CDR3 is TGTGCCATCAGTCGGATTTTAGCGTTAGCGGGAGTAGATACGCAGTATTTT. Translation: CAISRILALAGVDTQYF.

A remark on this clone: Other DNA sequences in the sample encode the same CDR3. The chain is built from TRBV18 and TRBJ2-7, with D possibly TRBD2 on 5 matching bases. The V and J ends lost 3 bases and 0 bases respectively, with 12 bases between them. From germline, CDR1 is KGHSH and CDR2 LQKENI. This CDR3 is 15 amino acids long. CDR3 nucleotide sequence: TGTGCCAGCTCACCGGGCGGGCAAGGCTCCTACGAGCAGTACTTC. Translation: CASSPGGQGSYEQYF.

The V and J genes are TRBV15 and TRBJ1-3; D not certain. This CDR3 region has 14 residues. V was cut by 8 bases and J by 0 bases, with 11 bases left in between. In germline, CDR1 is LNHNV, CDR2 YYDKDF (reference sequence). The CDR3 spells CATLSDRSGNTIYF. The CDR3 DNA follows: TGTGCCACCTTATCGGACCGCTCTGGAAACACCATATATTTT. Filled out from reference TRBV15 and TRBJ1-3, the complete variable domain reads DAMVIQNPRYQVTQFGKPVTLSCSQTLNHNVMYWYQQKSSQAPKLLFHYYDKDFNNEADTPDNFQSRRPNTSFCFLDIRSPGLGDTAMYLCATLSDRSGNTIYFGEGSWLTVV.

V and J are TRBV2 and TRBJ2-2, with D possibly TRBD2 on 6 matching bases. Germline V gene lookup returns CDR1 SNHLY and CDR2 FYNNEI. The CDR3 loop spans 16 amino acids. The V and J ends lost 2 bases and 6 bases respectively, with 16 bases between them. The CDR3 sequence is CASSERRLAYPGELFF. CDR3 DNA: TGTGCCAGCAGTGAACGTAGGCTAGCGTATCCCGGGGAGCTGTTTTTT.

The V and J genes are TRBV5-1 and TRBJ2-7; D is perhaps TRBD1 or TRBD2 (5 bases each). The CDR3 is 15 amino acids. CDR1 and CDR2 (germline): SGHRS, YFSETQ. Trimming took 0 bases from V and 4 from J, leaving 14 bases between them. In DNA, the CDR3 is TGCGCCAGCAGCTTGGGTTCGGGGCCCCAGTACGAGCAGTACTTC. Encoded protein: CASSLGSGPQYEQYF.

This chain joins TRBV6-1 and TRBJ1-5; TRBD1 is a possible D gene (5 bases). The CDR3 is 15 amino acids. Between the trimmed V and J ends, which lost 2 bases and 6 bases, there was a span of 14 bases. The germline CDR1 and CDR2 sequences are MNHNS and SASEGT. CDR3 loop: CASSEQTGGSQPQHF. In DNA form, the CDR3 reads TGTGCCAGCAGTGAACAGACCGGGGGGAGTCAGCCCCAGCATTTT.

The CDR3 is CASSFLTDQETQYF. The CDR3 nucleotides are TGTGCCAGCAGCTTTCTCACAGACCAAGAGACCCAGTACTTC. This rearrangement joins TRBV7-9 to TRBJ2-5, with no clear D. The ends were cut back, 3 bases at V and 0 bases at J, with 8 bases in the middle. Germline CDR1 is SEHNR and CDR2 is FQNEAQ (reference sequence). This CDR3 region has 14 residues.

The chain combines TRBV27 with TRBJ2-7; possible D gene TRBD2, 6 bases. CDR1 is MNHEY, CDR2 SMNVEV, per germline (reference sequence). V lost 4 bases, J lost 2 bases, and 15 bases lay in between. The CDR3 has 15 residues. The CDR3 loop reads CASSSAGSGAYEQYF. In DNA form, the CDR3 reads TGTGCCAGCAGTTCTGCGGGGAGCGGTGCCTACGAGCAGTACTTC.

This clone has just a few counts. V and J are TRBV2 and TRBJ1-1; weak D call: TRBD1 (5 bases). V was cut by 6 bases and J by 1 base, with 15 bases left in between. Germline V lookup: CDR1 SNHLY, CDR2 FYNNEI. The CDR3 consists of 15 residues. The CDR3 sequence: CASRDTTRWNTEAFF. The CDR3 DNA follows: TGTGCCAGCAGGGACACGACAAGGTGGAACACTGAAGCTTTCTTT.

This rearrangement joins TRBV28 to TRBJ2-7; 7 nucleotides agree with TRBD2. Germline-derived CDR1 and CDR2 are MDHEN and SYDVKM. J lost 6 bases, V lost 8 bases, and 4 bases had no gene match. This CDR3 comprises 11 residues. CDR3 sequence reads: CASGTGGEQYF. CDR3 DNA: TGTGCCAGCGGCACGGGAGGCGAGCAGTACTTC. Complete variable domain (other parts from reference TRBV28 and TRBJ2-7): DVKVTQSSRYLVKRTGEKVFLECVQDMDHENMFWYRQDPGLGLRLIYFSYDVKMKEKGDIPEGYSVSREKKERFSLILESASTNQTSMYLCASGTGGEQYFGPGTRLTVT.

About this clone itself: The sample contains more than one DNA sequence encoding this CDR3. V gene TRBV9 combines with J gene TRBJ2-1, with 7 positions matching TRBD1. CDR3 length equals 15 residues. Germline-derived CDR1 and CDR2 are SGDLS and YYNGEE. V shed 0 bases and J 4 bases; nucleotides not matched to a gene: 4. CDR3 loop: CASSVAGDSYNEQFF. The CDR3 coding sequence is TGTGCCAGCAGCGTAGCAGGGGACAGTTACAATGAGCAGTTCTTC.

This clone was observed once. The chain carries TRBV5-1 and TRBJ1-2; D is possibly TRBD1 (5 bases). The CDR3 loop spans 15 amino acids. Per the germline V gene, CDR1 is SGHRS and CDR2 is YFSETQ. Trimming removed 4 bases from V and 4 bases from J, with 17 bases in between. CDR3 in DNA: TGCGCCAGCAGCGATTCAGGGAGTCGGAGCTATGGCTACACCTTC. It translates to CASSDSGSRSYGYTF.

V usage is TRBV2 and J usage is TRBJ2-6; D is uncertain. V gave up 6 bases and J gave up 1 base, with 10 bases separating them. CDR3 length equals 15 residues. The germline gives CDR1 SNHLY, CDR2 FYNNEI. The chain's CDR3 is CASSVGRSGANVLTF. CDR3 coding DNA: TGTGCCAGCAGCGTAGGCCGGTCTGGGGCCAACGTCCTGACTTTC. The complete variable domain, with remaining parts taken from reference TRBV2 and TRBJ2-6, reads EPEVTQTPSHQVTQMGQEVILRCVPISNHLYFYWYRQILGQKVEFLVSFYNNEISEKSEIFDDQFSVERPDGSNFTLKIRSTKLEDSAMYFCASSVGRSGANVLTFGAGSRLTVL.

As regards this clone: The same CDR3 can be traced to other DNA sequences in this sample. Written as DNA, the CDR3 is TGTGCCAGCAGTTTCTACAGGGCTCTGAACACTGAAGCTTTCTTT. Its protein is CASSFYRALNTEAFF. The chain joins TRBV28 to TRBJ1-1; tentative D call: TRBD1 (6 bases). Trimming took off 3 bases at V and 0 bases at J, with 11 bases between the two ends. The germline V gene has CDR1 MDHEN and CDR2 SYDVKM. The CDR3 has 15 amino acids.

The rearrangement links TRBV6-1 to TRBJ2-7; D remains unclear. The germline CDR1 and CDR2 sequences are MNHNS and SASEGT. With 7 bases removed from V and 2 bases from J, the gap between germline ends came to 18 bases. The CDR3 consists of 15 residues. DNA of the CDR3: TGTGCCAGCACCCCCCCAGGCAGGAGCCCCTACGAGCAGTACTTC. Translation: CASTPPGRSPYEQYF.

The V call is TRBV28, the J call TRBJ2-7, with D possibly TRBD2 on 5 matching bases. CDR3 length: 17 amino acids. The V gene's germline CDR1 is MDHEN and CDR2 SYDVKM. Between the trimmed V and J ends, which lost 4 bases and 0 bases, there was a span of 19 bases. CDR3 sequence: CASSSPEGRTYSYEQYF. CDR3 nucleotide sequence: TGTGCCAGCAGTTCCCCCGAGGGTCGGACCTACTCCTACGAGCAGTACTTC. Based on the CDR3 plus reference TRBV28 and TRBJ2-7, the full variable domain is DVKVTQSSRYLVKRTGEKVFLECVQDMDHENMFWYRQDPGLGLRLIYFSYDVKMKEKGDIPEGYSVSREKKERFSLILESASTNQTSMYLCASSSPEGRTYSYEQYFGPGTRLTVT.

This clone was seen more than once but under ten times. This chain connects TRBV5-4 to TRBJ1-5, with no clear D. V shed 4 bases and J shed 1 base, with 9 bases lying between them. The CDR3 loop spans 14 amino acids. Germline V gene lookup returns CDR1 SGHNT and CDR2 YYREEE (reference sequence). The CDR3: CASSPVRSNQPQHF. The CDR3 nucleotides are TGTGCCAGCAGCCCGGTTCGAAGCAATCAGCCCCAGCATTTT.

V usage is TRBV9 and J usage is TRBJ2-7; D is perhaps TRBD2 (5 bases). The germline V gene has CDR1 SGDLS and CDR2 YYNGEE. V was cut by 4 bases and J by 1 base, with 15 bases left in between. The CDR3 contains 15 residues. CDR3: CASSPLEVRSYEQYF. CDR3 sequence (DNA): TGTGCCAGCAGCCCCCTGGAGGTCCGATCCTACGAGCAGTACTTC.